The rows below give T cell receptor beta chains drawn from one sample of a study of shared clonotypes between healthy human individuals. The data were produced by immunoSEQ multiplex PCR, yet TCRdb's version contains in-frame clones alone and is incomplete. The sample holds about 2.1 million clones, just over 90% seen once. Sequencing was performed on naive CD8+ T cells from PBMCs. These receptors were taken from a young man in good health. Some clones in this sample may be carry-over from other donors' samples. Each CDR3 is given without its conserved first and last residue.

V gene: TRBV5-1; CDR3 protein: ASSQGRKGTYNEQF
V gene: TRBV14; CDR3 protein: ASSGTSGGYNEQF
V gene: TRBV7-9; CDR3 protein: ASSLGGFDQPQH
V gene: TRBV19; CDR3 protein: ASSALGQRRDTQY
V gene: TRBV21-1; CDR3 protein: ASSASTAPLSGNTIY
V gene: TRBV7-9; CDR3 protein: ASSLTGENVYNEQF
V gene: TRBV7-3; CDR3 protein: ASSLTLGTGNTDTQY
V gene: TRBV6-1; CDR3 protein: ASSDRDSHNEQF
V gene: TRBV6-4; CDR3 protein: ASSDSFNSDTQY
V gene: TRBV7-9; CDR3 protein: ASSPPGPNGANVLT
V gene: TRBV13; CDR3 protein: ASSAETQLAWGYT
V gene: TRBV13; CDR3 protein: ASSLGRLVGYEQY
V gene: TRBV5-6; CDR3 protein: ASSRAGLAGATDTQY
V gene: TRBV27; CDR3 protein: ASSLGRTGELF
V gene: TRBV27; CDR3 protein: ASSPGRWATYEQY
V gene: TRBV28; CDR3 protein: ASSLVDEGDQPQH
V gene: TRBV2; CDR3 protein: ASSPGTSGTYEQY
V gene: TRBV28; CDR3 protein: ASSLQWGSGQETQY
V gene: TRBV6-5; CDR3 protein: ASSLGTAYEQY
V gene: TRBV28; CDR3 protein: ASSLERRGTADEQY
V gene: TRBV4-3; CDR3 protein: ASSPLGGEKLF
V gene: TRBV28; CDR3 protein: ASKIGESSEQY
V gene: TRBV4-1; CDR3 protein: ASSPEESGYEQY
V gene: TRBV27; CDR3 protein: ASSSYTEAF